The next 12 T cell receptor beta chains were all read from a single sample in a study of neurological immune-mediated disorders. MiXCR, run by TCRdb on the 5' RACE reads, gives a single entry per CDR3 protein. Of tens of thousands of distinct CDR3 sequences in the sample, nearly 10% were seen once. This sample's time point: longitudinal time-point 2. The sequencing sample was made of PBMCs. These receptors were taken from a young man in good health.

This clonotype appeared many times. The V call is TRBV24-1, the J call TRBJ1-1, with 7 bases identical to TRBD1. The V and J ends lost 5 bases and 4 bases, in that order; junction bases with no gene match: 12. Germline CDR1 reads KGHDR; CDR2 reads SFDVKD. CDR3 size: 16 residues. CDR3 amino acids: CATSGTGAPSATEAFF. Here the CDR3 DNA reads TGTGCCACCAGTGGAACAGGGGCCCCATCGGCCACTGAAGCTTTCTTT.

A few counts support this clonotype. This may be a read error: a much more frequent sequence differs by one nucleotide. The J gene is TRBJ2-3, the V gene TRBV5-1; D is unresolved. CDR3 length: 13 amino acids. Per germline, CDR1 SGHRS and CDR2 YFSETQ. Trimming removed 4 bases from V and 1 base from J, with 7 bases in between. The DNA for the CDR3 is TGCGCCAGCAGCAGGTACCGCACAGATACGCAGTATTTT. Translation: CASSRYRTDTQYF.

This clonotype was seen ten or more times. In nucleotides, the CDR3 is TGTGCCAGCAGTTACCCCGACAGCTTCAATCAGCCCCAGCATTTT. This translates into CASSYPDSFNQPQHF. The genes are TRBV6-6 and TRBJ1-5; possibly TRBD1 for D (5 bases). Trimming left V 2 bases short and J 3 bases short, with 11 bases between. The CDR3 has 15 residues. Germline V gene lookup returns CDR1 MNHNY and CDR2 SVGAGI (reference sequence).

This clonotype was counted many times. The chain joins TRBV9 to TRBJ1-6; D not certain. CDR1 is SGDLS, CDR2 YYNGEE, per germline. The CDR3 loop spans 13 amino acids. V lost 3 bases, J lost 8 bases, and 9 bases lay in between. The CDR3 DNA follows: TGTGCCAGCAGCGGTATGGTAGATTCACCCCTCCACTTT. The encoded protein is CASSGMVDSPLHF.

This clonotype was observed at least ten times. The chain is built from TRBV20-1 and TRBJ2-1; D is unresolved. V lost 3 bases and J 8 bases, leaving 17 bases between the germline ends. This CDR3 has 14 residues. From germline, CDR1 is DFQATT and CDR2 SNEGSKA (reference sequence). CDR3 in amino acids: CSASLFSRADEQFF. CDR3 in DNA: TGCAGTGCTAGTCTCTTTTCGCGCGCTGATGAGCAGTTCTTC.

This clonotype has at least ten counts. J is TRBJ1-5 and V is TRBV28; TRBD1 matches at 7 bases. This CDR3 has 14 amino acids. Germline V lookup: CDR1 MDHEN, CDR2 SYDVKM. V shed 8 bases and J 7 bases; nucleotides not matched to a gene: 11. The CDR3 DNA is TGTGCCAGCTCAAGACAGGGACGATGGCAGCCCCAGCATTTT. This encodes CASSRQGRWQPQHF.

This clonotype was found many times. V is TRBV3-1 and J is TRBJ2-1, with unresolved D. The CDR3 sequence is 14 residues long. Germline V gives CDR1 LGHDT, CDR2 YNNKEL (reference sequence). V gave up 0 bases and J gave up 8 bases, with 11 bases separating them. The CDR3 bases are TGTGCCAGCAGCCAAGAGGCTAGTCTCGATGAGCAGTTCTTC. Translating it yields CASSQEASLDEQFF.

A word on this clonotype: A read error is possible here, since a much larger clone lies one base away. It is likely a read error, because the conserved phenylalanine at the end of the CDR3 is missing. This rearrangement joins TRBV7-9 to TRBJ2-7; TRBD1 might be the D (6 bases). Trimming cost V 4 bases and J 4 bases, with 14 bases left between them. CDR1 is SEHNR, CDR2 FQNEAQ, per germline (reference sequence). This CDR3 has 14 amino acids. CDR3 loop: CASSSRTANYEQYL. The CDR3, as DNA: TGTGCCAGCAGCTCCCGGACAGCTAATTACGAGCAGTACTTA.

As concerns this clonotype: This sequence may be a read error, since a much larger clone differs from it by one base. The chain uses TRBV28 and TRBJ1-4; the D is unclear. CDR1 and CDR2 from the germline V gene are MDHEN and SYDVKM. The V end lost 6 bases, the J end lost 4 bases, and 9 bases lay between the germline ends. The CDR3 length is 13 residues. CDR3 nucleotide sequence: TGTGCCAGCAGGTGGTGGAATAATGAAAAACTGTTTTTT. Its translation: CASRWWNNEKLFF.

The chain carries TRBV20-1 and TRBJ2-5; TRBD2 agrees at 9 bases. From germline, CDR1 is DFQATT and CDR2 SNEGSKA (reference sequence). Trimming removed 1 base from V and 5 bases from J; junction bases left unmatched: 11. The CDR3 has 16 residues. The CDR3 spells CSARAELAGLGETQYF. In DNA form, the CDR3 reads TGCAGTGCTAGAGCGGAACTAGCGGGCCTGGGGGAGACCCAGTACTTC.

This clonotype was recorded at least ten times. The rearrangement uses TRBV18 and TRBJ2-7; TRBD1 aligns across 7 bases. Germline values: CDR1 KGHSH, CDR2 LQKENI. This CDR3 is built from 15 residues. The trim removed 3 bases at V and 1 base at J, leaving 6 bases unmatched. The DNA for the CDR3 is TGTGCCAGCTCACCGCAAACAGGGGAGTCCTACGAGCAGTACTTC. It is translated as CASSPQTGESYEQYF.

This clonotype was seen many times. The V gene is TRBV5-5, the J gene TRBJ2-3; 9 positions agree with TRBD2. Trimming cost V 4 bases and J 4 bases; bases outside gene matches: 7. Germline V CDR1 and CDR2: SGHKS, YYEKEE (reference sequence). The CDR3 runs to 15 residues. The CDR3 DNA sequence: TGTGCCAGCAGCAAGTTAGCGGGAGTGGCAGATACGCAGTATTTT. Translation gives CASSKLAGVADTQYF.